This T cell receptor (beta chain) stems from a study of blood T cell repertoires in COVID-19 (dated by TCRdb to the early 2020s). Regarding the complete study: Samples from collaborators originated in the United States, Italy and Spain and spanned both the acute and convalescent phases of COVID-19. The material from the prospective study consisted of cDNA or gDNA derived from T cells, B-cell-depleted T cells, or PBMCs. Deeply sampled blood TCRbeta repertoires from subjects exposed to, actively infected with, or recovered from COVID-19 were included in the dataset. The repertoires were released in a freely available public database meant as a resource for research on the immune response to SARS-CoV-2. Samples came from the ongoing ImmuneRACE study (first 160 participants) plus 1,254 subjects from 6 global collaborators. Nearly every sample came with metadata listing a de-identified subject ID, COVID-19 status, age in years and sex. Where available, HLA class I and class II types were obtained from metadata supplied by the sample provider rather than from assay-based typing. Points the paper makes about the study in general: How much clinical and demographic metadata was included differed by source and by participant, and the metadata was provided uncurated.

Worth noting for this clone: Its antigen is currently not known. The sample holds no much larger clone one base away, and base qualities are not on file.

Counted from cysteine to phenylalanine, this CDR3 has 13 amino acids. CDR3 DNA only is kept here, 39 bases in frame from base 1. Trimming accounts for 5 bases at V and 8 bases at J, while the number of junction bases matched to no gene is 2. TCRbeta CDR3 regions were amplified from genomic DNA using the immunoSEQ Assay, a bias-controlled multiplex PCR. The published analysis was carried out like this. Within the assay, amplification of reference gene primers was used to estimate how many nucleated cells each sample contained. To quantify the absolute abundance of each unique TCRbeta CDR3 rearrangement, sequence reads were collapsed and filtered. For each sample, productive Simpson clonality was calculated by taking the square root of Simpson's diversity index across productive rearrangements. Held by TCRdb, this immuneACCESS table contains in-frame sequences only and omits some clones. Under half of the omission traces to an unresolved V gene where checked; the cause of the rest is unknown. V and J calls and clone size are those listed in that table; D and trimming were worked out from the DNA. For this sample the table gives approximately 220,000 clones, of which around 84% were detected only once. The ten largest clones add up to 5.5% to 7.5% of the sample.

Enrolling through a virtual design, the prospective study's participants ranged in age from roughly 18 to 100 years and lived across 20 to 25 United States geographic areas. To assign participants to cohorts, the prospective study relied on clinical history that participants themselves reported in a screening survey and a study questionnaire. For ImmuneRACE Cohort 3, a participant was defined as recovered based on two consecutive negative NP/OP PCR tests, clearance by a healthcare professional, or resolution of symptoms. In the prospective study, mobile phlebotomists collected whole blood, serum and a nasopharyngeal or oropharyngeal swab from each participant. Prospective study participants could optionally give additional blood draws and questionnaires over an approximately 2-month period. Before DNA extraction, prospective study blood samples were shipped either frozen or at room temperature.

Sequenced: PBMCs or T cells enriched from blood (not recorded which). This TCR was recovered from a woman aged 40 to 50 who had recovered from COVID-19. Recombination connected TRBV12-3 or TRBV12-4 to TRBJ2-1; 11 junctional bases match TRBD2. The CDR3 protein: CASSKLAGDEQFF. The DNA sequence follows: TGTGCCAGCAGTAAACTAGCGGGAGATGAGCAGTTCTTC.